The 8 T cell receptor beta chains reported below all come from one sample, sequenced in a study of identical twins. TCRdb re-called the 5' RACE reads through MiXCR, storing one row per CDR3 protein. Of roughly 710,000 distinct CDR3 sequences in the sample, around 6.1% are singletons; the top ten hold roughly 1.6%. The sample consisted of naive T cells sorted from blood. The receptors come from a man aged 18 to 30 in good health.

The table lists this clonotype with many counts. This rearrangement joins TRBV20-1 to TRBJ2-1, with TRBD1 as a possible D gene (6 bases). Trimming cost V 5 bases and J 1 base, with 18 bases left between them. The length of the CDR3 is 16 residues. Per the germline V gene, CDR1 is DFQATT and CDR2 is SNEGSKA (reference sequence). This CDR3 is CSASPTAGVSYNEQFF. As DNA, the CDR3 is TGCAGTGCTTCCCCTACGGCAGGGGTATCCTACAATGAGCAGTTCTTC.

This clonotype was detected only a few times. This rearrangement joins TRBV14 to TRBJ2-1; D is possibly TRBD1 or TRBD2 (5 bases each). Germline V CDR1 and CDR2: SGHDN, FVKESK. This CDR3 has 13 amino acids. Trimming removed 5 bases at V and 5 bases at J, with 10 bases between. The CDR3 nucleotides are TGTGCCAGCAGCTCCCGGGGCCACAATGAGCAGTTCTTC. Protein sequence: CASSSRGHNEQFF. The full variable domain, with the rest looked up from reference TRBV14 and TRBJ2-1, is EAGVTQFPSHSVIEKGQTVTLRCDPISGHDNLYWYRRVMGKEIKFLLHFVKESKQDESGMPNNRFLAERTGGTYSTLKVQPAELEDSGVYFCASSSRGHNEQFFGPGTRLTVL.

The rearrangement joins TRBV6-1 to TRBJ2-7; no definite D call. CDR3 length equals 12 residues. Germline V gives CDR1 MNHNS, CDR2 SASEGT. The V and J ends lost 4 bases and 8 bases respectively, with 12 bases between them. The CDR3 loop is CASSVPRSQQYF. The DNA of the CDR3 is TGTGCCAGCAGTGTCCCGCGCAGCCAGCAGTACTTC.

This clonotype was seen a handful of times. The gene calls are TRBV5-1 and TRBJ2-7; D might be TRBD2 (5 bases). The CDR3 consists of 14 residues. V lost 4 bases, J lost 6 bases, and 17 bases lay in between. Germline values: CDR1 SGHRS, CDR2 YFSETQ. This chain's CDR3 is CASSPDPMEAEQYF. The CDR3 DNA reads as TGCGCCAGCAGCCCGGACCCCATGGAGGCCGAGCAGTACTTC.

This clonotype appeared many times. The chain is built from TRBV10-2 and TRBJ1-2; D ambiguous. Trimming took 3 bases from V and 8 from J, leaving 10 bases between them. Germline V gene lookup returns CDR1 WSHSY and CDR2 SAAADI. CDR3 length equals 12 residues. The CDR3 protein is CASSDRRKGYTF. DNA of the CDR3: TGCGCCAGCAGTGATCGACGAAAGGGCTACACCTTC.

This chain joins TRBV27 and TRBJ2-7; 9 nucleotides line up with TRBD1. The CDR3 runs to 16 residues. V lost 2 bases to trimming and J lost 3 bases; unmatched junction nucleotides: 8. Germline assignment: CDR1 MNHEY and CDR2 SMNVEV (reference sequence). CDR3 in amino acids: CASSLDGTGSDYEQYF. For the CDR3, the DNA is TGTGCCAGCAGTTTAGATGGGACAGGGAGTGACTACGAGCAGTACTTC.

This clonotype was seen a handful of times. V is TRBV7-6 and J is TRBJ2-3; D call uncertain. The ends were cut back, 2 bases at V and 7 bases at J, with 10 bases in the middle. CDR1 SGHVS and CDR2 FNYEAQ come from the germline V gene. The CDR3 is 13 amino acids. The CDR3 nucleotides are TGTGCCAGCAGCTTACCTGGGCGGCATACGCAGTATTTT. Protein sequence: CASSLPGRHTQYF.

The sample holds a few counts of this clonotype. The V gene is TRBV6-2 or TRBV6-3, the J gene TRBJ1-5; TRBD1 aligns across 12 bases. CDR1 and CDR2 from the germline V gene are MNHEY and SVGEGT. Trimming removed 6 bases from V and 0 bases from J; junction bases left unmatched: 3. The CDR3 spans 16 residues. The chain's CDR3 is CASRGTGGNSNQPQHF. DNA of the CDR3: TGTGCCAGCAGGGGGACAGGGGGCAATAGCAATCAGCCCCAGCATTTT.